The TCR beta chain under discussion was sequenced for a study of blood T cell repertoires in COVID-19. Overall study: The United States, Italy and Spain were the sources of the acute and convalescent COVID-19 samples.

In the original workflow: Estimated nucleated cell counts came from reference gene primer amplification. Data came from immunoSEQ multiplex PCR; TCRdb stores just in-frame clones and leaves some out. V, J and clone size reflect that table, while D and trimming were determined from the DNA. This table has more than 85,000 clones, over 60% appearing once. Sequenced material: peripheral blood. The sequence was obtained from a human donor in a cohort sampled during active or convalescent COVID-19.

In DNA, the CDR3 is TGTGCCAGCAGTTTATCCAGGGGAAGGCGCAATGAGCAGTTCTTC. It codes for CASSLSRGRRNEQFF. V gene TRBV27 combines with J gene TRBJ2-1; tentatively, D is TRBD1 (6 bases). The CDR3 is 15 residues long. Germline CDR1 MNHEY, CDR2 SMNVEV (reference sequence). V was trimmed by 0 bases and J by 6 bases, leaving 12 bases between them.